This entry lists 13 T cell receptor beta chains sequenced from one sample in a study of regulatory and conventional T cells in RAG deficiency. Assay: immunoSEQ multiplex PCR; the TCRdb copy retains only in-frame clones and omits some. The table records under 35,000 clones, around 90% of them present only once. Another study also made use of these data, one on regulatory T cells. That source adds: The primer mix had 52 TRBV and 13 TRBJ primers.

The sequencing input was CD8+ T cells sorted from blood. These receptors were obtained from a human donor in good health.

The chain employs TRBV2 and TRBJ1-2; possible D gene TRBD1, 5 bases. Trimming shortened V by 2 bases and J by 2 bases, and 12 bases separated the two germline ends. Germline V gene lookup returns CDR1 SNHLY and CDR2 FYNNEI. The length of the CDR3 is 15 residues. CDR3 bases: TGTGCCAGCAGTGAATTCGTGACAGCAAACTATGGCTACACCTTC. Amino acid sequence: CASSEFVTANYGYTF.

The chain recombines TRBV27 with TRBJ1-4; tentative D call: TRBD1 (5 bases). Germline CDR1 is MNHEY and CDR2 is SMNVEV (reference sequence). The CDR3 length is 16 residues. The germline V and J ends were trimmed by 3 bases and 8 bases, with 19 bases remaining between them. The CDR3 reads CASSLRGPQGDEKLFF. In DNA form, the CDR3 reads TGTGCCAGCAGTTTGAGGGGACCCCAGGGTGACGAAAAACTGTTTTTT.

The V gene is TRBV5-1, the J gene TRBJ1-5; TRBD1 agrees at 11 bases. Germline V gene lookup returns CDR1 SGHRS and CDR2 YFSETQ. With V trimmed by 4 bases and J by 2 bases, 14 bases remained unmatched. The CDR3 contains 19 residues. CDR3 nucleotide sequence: TGCGCCAGCAGCCCAGCCCTCCGGGACAGGGGGTCCGGCAATCAGCCCCAGCATTTT. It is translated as CASSPALRDRGSGNQPQHF.

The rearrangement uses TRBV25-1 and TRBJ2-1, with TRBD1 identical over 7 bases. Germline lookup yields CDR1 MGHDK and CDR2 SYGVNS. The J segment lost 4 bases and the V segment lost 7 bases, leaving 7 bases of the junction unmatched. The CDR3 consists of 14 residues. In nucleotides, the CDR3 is TGTGCCAGCACTAATCGGGGACAGTACAATGAGCAGTTCTTC. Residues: CASTNRGQYNEQFF. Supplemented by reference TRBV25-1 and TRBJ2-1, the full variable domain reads EADIYQTPRYLVIGTGKKITLECSQTMGHDKMYWYQQDPGMELHLIHYSYGVNSTEKGDLSSESTVSRIRTEHFPLTLESARPSHTSQYLCASTNRGQYNEQFFGPGTRLTVL.

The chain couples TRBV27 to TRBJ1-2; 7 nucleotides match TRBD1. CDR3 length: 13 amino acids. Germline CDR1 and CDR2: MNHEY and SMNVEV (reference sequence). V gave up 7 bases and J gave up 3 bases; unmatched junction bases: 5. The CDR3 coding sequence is TGTGCCAGCATAGGGGGCTCTGACTATGGCTACACCTTC. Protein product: CASIGGSDYGYTF.

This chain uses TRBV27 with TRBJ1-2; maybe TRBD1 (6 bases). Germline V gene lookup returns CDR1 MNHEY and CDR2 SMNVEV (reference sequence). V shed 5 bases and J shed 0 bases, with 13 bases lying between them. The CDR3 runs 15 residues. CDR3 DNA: TGTGCCAGCAGTCAGACCCCAGGGGCTAACTATGGCTACACCTTC. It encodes CASSQTPGANYGYTF.

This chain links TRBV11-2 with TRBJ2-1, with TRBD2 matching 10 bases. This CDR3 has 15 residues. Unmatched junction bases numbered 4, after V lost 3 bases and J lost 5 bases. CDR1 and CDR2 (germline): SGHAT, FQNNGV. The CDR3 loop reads CASSLTSGRNNEQFF. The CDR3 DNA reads TGTGCCAGCAGCTTGACTAGCGGGCGCAACAATGAGCAGTTCTTC. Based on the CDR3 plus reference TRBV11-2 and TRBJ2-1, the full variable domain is EAGVAQSPRYKIIEKRQSVAFWCNPISGHATLYWYQQILGQGPKLLIQFQNNGVVDDSQLPKDRFSAERLKGVDSTLKIQPAKLEDSAVYLCASSLTSGRNNEQFFGPGTRLTVL.

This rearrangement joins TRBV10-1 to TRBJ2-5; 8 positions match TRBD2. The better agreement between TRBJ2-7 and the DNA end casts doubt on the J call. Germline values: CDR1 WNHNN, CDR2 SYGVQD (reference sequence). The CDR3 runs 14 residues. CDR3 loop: CASSESGSTYEQYF. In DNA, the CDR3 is TGCGCCAGCAGTGAGAGCGGGAGTACCTACGAGCAGTACTTC.

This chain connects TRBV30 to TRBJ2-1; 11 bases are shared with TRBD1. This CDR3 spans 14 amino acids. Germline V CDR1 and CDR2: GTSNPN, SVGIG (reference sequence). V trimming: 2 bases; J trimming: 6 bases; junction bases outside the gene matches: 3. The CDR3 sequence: CAWSMGTGGNEQFF. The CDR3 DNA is TGTGCCTGGAGTATGGGGACAGGGGGCAATGAGCAGTTCTTC. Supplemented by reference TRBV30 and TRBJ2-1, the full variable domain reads SQTIHQWPATLVQPVGSPLSLECTVEGTSNPNLYWYRQAAGRGLQLLFYSVGIGQISSEVPQNLSASRPQDRQFILSSKKLLLSDSGFYLCAWSMGTGGNEQFFGPGTRLTVL.

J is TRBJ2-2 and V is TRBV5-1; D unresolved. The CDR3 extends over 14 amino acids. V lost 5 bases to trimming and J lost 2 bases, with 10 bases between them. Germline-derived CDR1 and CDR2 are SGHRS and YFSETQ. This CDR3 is CASRLLLNTGELFF. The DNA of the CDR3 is TGCGCCAGCAGGTTGCTCTTAAACACCGGGGAGCTGTTTTTT.

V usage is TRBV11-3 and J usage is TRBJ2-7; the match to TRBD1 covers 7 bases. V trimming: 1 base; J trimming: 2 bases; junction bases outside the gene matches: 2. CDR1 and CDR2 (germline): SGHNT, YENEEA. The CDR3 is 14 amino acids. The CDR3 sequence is CASSLGGGAYEQYF. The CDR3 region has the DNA TGTGCCAGCAGCTTAGGAGGGGGCGCCTACGAGCAGTACTTC.

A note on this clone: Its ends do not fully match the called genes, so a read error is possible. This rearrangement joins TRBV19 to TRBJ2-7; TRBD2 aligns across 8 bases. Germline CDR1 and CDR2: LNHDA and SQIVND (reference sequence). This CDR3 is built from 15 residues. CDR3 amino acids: CASSIASGSFYEQHF. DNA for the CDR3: TGTGCCAGTAGTATAGCCAGCGGGAGTTTCTACGAGCAGCACTTC.

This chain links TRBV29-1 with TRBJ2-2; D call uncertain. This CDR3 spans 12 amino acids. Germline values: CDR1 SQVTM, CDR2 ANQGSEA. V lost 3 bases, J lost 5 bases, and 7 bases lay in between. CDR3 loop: CSVDLGTGELFF. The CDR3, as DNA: TGCAGCGTTGATCTGGGGACCGGGGAGCTGTTTTTT.